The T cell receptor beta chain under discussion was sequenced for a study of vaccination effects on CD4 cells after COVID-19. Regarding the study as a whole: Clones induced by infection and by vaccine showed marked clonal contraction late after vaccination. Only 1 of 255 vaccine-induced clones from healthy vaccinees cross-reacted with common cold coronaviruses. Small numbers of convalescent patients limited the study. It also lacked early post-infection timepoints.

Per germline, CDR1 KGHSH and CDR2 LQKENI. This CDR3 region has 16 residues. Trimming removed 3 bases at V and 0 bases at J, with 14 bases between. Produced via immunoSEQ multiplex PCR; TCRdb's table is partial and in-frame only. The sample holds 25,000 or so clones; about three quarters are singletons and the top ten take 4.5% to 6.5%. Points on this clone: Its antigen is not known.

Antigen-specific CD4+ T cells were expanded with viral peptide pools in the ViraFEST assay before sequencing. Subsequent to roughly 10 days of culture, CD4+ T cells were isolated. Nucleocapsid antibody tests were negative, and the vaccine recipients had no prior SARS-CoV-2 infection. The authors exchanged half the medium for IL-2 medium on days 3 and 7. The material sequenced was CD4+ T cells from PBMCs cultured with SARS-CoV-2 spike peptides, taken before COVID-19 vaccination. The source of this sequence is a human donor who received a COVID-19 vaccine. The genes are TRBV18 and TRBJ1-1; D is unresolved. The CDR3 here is CASSPGEFMMNTEAFF. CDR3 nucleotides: TGTGCCAGCTCACCGGGAGAGTTCATGATGAACACTGAAGCTTTCTTT.